One and the same sample provided the 5 T cell receptor beta chains below, sequenced in a study of cytomegalovirus exposure and HLA in healthy donors. PCR involved 60 Vbeta and 13 Jbeta primers. Sequencing was performed with immunoSEQ multiplex PCR; in TCRdb, only in-frame clones are kept and a portion is missing. The repertoire holds 250,000 to 350,000 clones, just over 85% seen once, with almost 4% in the top ten. Material for sequencing was PBMCs. These receptors were taken from a man aged 35-49 years in good health and CMV-seropositive.

The chain combines TRBV13 with TRBJ1-4; 7 nucleotides agree with TRBD1. V was clipped by 1 base and J by 3 bases; unmatched bases: 11. This CDR3 comprises 18 residues. Germline lookup yields CDR1 PRHDT and CDR2 FYEKMQ (reference sequence). The CDR3: CASSLAGRGVTANEKLFF. CDR3 coding DNA: TGTGCCAGCAGCTTAGCGGGCAGGGGGGTTACGGCTAATGAAAAACTGTTTTTT.

J is TRBJ2-3 and V is TRBV19; 10 bases align to TRBD2. The V gene's germline CDR1 is LNHDA and CDR2 SQIVND (reference sequence). The CDR3 is made up of 17 amino acids. Trimming removed 6 bases from V and 3 bases from J; junction bases left unmatched: 12. The CDR3 nucleotides read TGTGCCAGTAGGCCGGGACTAGCGCCATCGGGGACAGATACGCAGTATTTT. This sequence encodes CASRPGLAPSGTDTQYF.

CDR3: CASRNPTGGPGYTF. CDR3 coding DNA: TGTGCCAGCAGGAACCCGACAGGGGGCCCTGGCTACACCTTC. V gene TRBV5-4 combines with J gene TRBJ1-2; 10 nucleotides align to TRBD1. This CDR3 comprises 14 residues. The V gene's germline CDR1 is SGHNT and CDR2 YYREEE (reference sequence). Unmatched junction bases numbered 8, after V lost 5 bases and J lost 7 bases.

Concerning this clone: Its ends do not fully match the called genes, so a read error is possible. This chain connects TRBV5-1 to TRBJ2-1; D gene ambiguous. The CDR3 is 16 amino acids. Germline CDR1 is SGHRS and CDR2 is YFSETQ. The CDR3 here is CASTLNYIDSYNEQFF. The CDR3 nucleotides are TGCGCCAGCACCTTGAACTATATAGACTCCTACAATGAGCAGTTCTTC.

The chain combines TRBV5-1 with TRBJ1-2; D ambiguous. From germline, CDR1 is SGHRS and CDR2 YFSETQ. V lost 0 bases and J lost 0, with 15 bases in between. The CDR3 is 17 residues long. CDR3 in DNA: TGCGCCAGCAGCTTGGCCTATGCGGGAAGAGCTAACTATGGCTACACCTTC. Its protein product is CASSLAYAGRANYGYTF.